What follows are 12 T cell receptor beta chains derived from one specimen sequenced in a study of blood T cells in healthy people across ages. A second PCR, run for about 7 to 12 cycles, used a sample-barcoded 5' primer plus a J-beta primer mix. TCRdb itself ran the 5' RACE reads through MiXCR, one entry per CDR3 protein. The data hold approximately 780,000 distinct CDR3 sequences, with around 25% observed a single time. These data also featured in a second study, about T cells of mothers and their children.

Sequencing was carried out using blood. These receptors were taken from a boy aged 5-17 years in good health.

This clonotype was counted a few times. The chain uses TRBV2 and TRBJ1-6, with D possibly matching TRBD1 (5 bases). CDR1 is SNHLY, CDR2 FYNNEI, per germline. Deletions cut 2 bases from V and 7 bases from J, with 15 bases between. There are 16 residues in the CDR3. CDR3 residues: CASSERVDMPNSPLHF. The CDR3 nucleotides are TGTGCCAGCAGTGAACGGGTGGACATGCCCAATTCACCCCTCCACTTT.

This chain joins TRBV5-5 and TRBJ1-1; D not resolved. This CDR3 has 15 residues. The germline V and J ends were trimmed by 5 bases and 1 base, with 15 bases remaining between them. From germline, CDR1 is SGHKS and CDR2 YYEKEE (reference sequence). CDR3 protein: CASSSSLDQNTEAFF. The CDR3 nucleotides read TGTGCCAGCAGTTCCTCTTTGGATCAGAACACTGAAGCTTTCTTT.

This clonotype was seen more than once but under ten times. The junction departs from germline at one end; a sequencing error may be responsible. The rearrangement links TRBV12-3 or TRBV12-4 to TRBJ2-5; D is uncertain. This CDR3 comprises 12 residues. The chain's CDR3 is CASSLRGVGRFF. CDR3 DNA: TGTGCCAGCAGTTTACGAGGAGTTGGGCGGTTCTTC.

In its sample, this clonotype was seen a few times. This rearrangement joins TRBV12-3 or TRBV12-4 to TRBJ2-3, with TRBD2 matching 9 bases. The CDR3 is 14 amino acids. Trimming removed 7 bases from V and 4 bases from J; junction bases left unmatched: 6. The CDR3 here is CASTLGLAADTQYF. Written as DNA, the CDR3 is TGTGCCAGCACCCTGGGACTAGCCGCAGATACGCAGTATTTT.

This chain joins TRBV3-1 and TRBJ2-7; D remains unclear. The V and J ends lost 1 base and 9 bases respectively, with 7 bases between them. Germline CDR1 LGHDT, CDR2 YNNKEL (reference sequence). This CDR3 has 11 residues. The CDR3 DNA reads TGTGCCAGCAGCCAAGGCAGTGGGCAGTACTTC. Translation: CASSQGSGQYF.

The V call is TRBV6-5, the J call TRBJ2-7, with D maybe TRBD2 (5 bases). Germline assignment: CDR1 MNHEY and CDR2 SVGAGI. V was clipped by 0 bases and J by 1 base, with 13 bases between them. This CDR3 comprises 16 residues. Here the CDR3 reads CASSYSRAVPSYEQYF. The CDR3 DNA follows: TGTGCCAGCAGTTACTCGAGGGCAGTTCCTTCCTACGAGCAGTACTTC.

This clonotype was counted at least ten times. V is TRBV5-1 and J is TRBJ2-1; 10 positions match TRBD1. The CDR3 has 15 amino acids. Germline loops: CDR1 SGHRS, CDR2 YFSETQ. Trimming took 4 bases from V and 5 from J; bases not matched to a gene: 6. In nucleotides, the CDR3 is TGCGCCAGCAGCCCGAGACAGGGGGCTGACAATGAGCAGTTCTTC. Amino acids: CASSPRQGADNEQFF.

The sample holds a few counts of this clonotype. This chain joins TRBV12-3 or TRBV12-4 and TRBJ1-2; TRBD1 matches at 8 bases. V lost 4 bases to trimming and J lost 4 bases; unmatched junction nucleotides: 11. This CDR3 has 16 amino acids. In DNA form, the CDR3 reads TGTGCCAGCAGTTCGCCCGGACAGGGCAGATTCTATGGCTACACCTTC. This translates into CASSSPGQGRFYGYTF.

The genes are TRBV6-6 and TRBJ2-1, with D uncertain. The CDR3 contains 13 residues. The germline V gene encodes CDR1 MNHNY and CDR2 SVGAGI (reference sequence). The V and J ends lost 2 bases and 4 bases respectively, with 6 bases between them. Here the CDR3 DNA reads TGTGCCAGCAGTTACAGTTTTTACAATGAGCAGTTCTTC. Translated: CASSYSFYNEQFF.

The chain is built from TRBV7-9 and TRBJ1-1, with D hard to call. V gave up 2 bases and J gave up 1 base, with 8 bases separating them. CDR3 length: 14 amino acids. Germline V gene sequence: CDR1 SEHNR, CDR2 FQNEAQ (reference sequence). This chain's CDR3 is CASSLRRSNTEAFF. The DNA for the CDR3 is TGTGCCAGCAGCTTACGACGCTCGAACACTGAAGCTTTCTTT.

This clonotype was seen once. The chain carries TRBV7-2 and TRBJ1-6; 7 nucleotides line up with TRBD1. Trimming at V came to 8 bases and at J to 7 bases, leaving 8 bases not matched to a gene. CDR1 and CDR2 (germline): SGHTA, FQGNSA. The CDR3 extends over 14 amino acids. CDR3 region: CASLTRGLNSPLHF. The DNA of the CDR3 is TGTGCCAGCCTAACTAGGGGGCTCAATTCACCCCTCCACTTT.

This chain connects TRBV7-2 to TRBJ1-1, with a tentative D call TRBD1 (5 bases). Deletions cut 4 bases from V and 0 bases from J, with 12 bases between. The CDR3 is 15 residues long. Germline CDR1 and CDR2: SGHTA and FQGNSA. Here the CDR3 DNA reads TGTGCCAGCAGCTCCGGGGGTGGGGTGAACACTGAAGCTTTCTTT. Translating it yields CASSSGGGVNTEAFF.